Following are 24 T cell receptor beta chains from one sample sequenced in a study of neurological immune-mediated disorders. Time point indicated: longitudinal time-point 3. TCRdb re-called the 5' RACE reads through MiXCR, storing one row per CDR3 protein. The table shows tens of thousands of distinct CDR3 sequences, with approximately 12% occurring only once. Sequencing was carried out using PBMCs. All receptors come from a man aged 25 to 45 in good health.

This clonotype showed up many times. The rearrangement links TRBV7-9 to TRBJ2-7; weak D call: TRBD2 (6 bases). V was clipped by 5 bases and J by 5 bases, with 22 bases between them. The CDR3 spans 16 residues. Looked up from germline, CDR1 is SEHNR and CDR2 is FQNEAQ (reference sequence). The CDR3 coding sequence is TGTGCCAGCAGCCCCACCCCCCCGGGAGTAGCGGACGAGCAGTACTTC. As protein: CASSPTPPGVADEQYF.

Ten or more counts support this clonotype. The chain employs TRBV15 and TRBJ2-3; D gene uncertain. The CDR3 contains 13 residues. Germline CDR1 reads LNHNV; CDR2 reads YYDKDF (reference sequence). Trimming left V 0 bases short and J 4 bases short, with 5 bases between. CDR3 residues: CATSRELADTQYF. In nucleotides, the CDR3 is TGTGCCACCAGCAGAGAGTTAGCAGATACGCAGTATTTT.

The chain has TRBV7-8 and TRBJ2-3, with D hard to call. The germline V gene has CDR1 SGHVS and CDR2 FQNEAQ. The CDR3 has 13 residues. Deletions cut 1 base from V and 6 bases from J, with 8 bases between. CDR3 nucleotides: TGTGCCAGCAGCTTAGTGAGTAGGGATACGCAGTATTTT. Its translation: CASSLVSRDTQYF.

This clonotype was counted many times. The chain links TRBV5-1 to TRBJ2-2; D is possibly TRBD1 or TRBD2 (7 bases each). The CDR3 is 15 residues long. In germline, CDR1 is SGHRS, CDR2 YFSETQ. Trimming took off 4 bases at V and 9 bases at J, with 19 bases between the two ends. The CDR3 protein is CASSPQDREGRELFF. CDR3 coding DNA: TGCGCCAGCAGCCCCCAAGACAGGGAGGGCAGGGAGCTGTTTTTT. The full variable domain, completed using reference TRBV5-1 and TRBJ2-2, is KAGVTQTPRYLIKTRGQQVTLSCSPISGHRSVSWYQQTPGQGLQFLFEYFSETQRNKGNFPGRFSGRQFSNSRSEMNVSTLELGDSALYLCASSPQDREGRELFFGEGSRLTVL.

The sample holds many counts of this clonotype. This chain uses TRBV21-1 with TRBJ1-1; the D segment call TRBD1 is taken from the table without a DNA check. TRBV21-1 is termed a pseudogene. The CDR3 loop spans 16 amino acids. CDR3: CASSKGDREMITEAFF. For the CDR3, the DNA is TGTGCCAGCAGCAAGGGGGACAGGGAGATGATCACTGAAGCTTTCTTT.

The genes are TRBV3-1 and TRBJ2-1; D is undetermined. This CDR3 is built from 14 residues. V shed 4 bases and J shed 8 bases, with 15 bases lying between them. The germline gives CDR1 LGHDT, CDR2 YNNKEL (reference sequence). CDR3 sequence (DNA): TGTGCCAGCAGCCTCAACCGGGCTTCCGATGAGCAGTTCTTC. The encoded protein is CASSLNRASDEQFF.

The rearrangement joins TRBV7-8 to TRBJ1-4; D not certain. CDR1 is SGHVS, CDR2 FQNEAQ, per germline. The CDR3 spans 15 residues. V was cut by 5 bases and J by 7 bases, with 17 bases left in between. CDR3 sequence reads: CASSLLATISEKLFF. The CDR3 nucleotides are TGTGCCAGCAGCCTCCTGGCCACCATTAGTGAAAAACTGTTTTTT. Full variable domain (remainder filled in from reference TRBV7-8 and TRBJ1-4): GAGVSQSPRYKVAKRGQDVALRCDPISGHVSLFWYQQALGQGPEFLTYFQNEAQLDKSGLPSDRFFAERPEGSVSTLKIQRTQQEDSAVYLCASSLLATISEKLFFGSGTQLSVL.

Of note for this clonotype: A much larger clone sits a single nucleotide away, making a read error possible. This chain links TRBV6-6 with TRBJ2-7, with TRBD1 identical over 9 bases. From germline, CDR1 is MNHNY and CDR2 SVGAGI (reference sequence). The CDR3 is 15 amino acids. Trimming at V came to 6 bases and at J to 6 bases, leaving 12 bases not matched to a gene. The CDR3: CASRKGQGSKVEQYF. DNA of the CDR3: TGTGCCAGCAGAAAGGGACAGGGCAGTAAGGTCGAGCAGTACTTC.

This clonotype was found many times. The V gene is TRBV28, the J gene TRBJ2-7; 7 bases fit TRBD2. Germline loops: CDR1 MDHEN, CDR2 SYDVKM. J lost 2 bases, V lost 2 bases, and 9 bases had no gene match. The CDR3 loop spans 16 amino acids. The CDR3 is CASSLINGGIPYEQYF. The CDR3 nucleotides are TGTGCCAGCAGTTTAATTAACGGGGGGATACCCTACGAGCAGTACTTC.

This chain links TRBV7-9 with TRBJ2-1, with D possibly being TRBD2 (5 bases). Germline-derived CDR1 and CDR2 are SEHNR and FQNEAQ (reference sequence). CDR3 length: 12 amino acids. Trimming left V 3 bases short and J 7 bases short, with 7 bases between. This CDR3 reads CASSFGVNEQFF. The CDR3 coding sequence is TGTGCCAGCAGCTTCGGGGTTAATGAGCAGTTCTTC.

This clonotype was found many times. The chain uses TRBV28 and TRBJ2-5, with a weak D call TRBD2 (6 bases). In germline, CDR1 is MDHEN, CDR2 SYDVKM. Trimming pared 7 bases from V and 6 bases from J, leaving 21 bases between. The CDR3 has 15 residues. The CDR3 loop is CASTGDWTILKTQYF. CDR3 DNA sequence: TGTGCCAGCACTGGTGACTGGACTATCTTAAAGACCCAGTACTTC. Full variable domain (outside the CDR3, taken from reference TRBV28 and TRBJ2-5): DVKVTQSSRYLVKRTGEKVFLECVQDMDHENMFWYRQDPGLGLRLIYFSYDVKMKEKGDIPEGYSVSREKKERFSLILESASTNQTSMYLCASTGDWTILKTQYFGPGTRLLVL.

Ten or more counts support this clonotype. The rearrangement uses TRBV5-1 and TRBJ2-3; 7 bases map to TRBD1. V shed 4 bases, J shed 0 bases, and the junction held 5 bases outside the gene matches. The CDR3 consists of 15 residues. Germline CDR1 reads SGHRS; CDR2 reads YFSETQ. CDR3 loop: CASSPGTASTDTQYF. The CDR3 coding sequence is TGCGCCAGCAGCCCCGGGACAGCTAGCACAGATACGCAGTATTTT.

The sample holds many counts of this clonotype. The rearrangement joins TRBV29-1 to TRBJ2-1, with 9 bases that match TRBD2. The germline gives CDR1 SQVTM, CDR2 ANQGSEA. The trim removed 7 bases at V and 4 bases at J, leaving 8 bases unmatched. This CDR3 is built from 14 residues. This chain's CDR3 is CSADRLAVYNEQFF. The CDR3 DNA reads as TGCAGCGCCGATCGACTAGCGGTTTACAATGAGCAGTTCTTC.

In this sample, this clonotype turned up many times. The chain combines TRBV5-1 with TRBJ2-7; a possible D gene is TRBD1 (6 bases). Germline lookup yields CDR1 SGHRS and CDR2 YFSETQ. This CDR3 is built from 13 residues. The V end was cut by 0 bases, the J end by 5 bases, with 9 bases between. CDR3 region: CASSLGPGDEQYF. The CDR3 DNA reads as TGCGCCAGCAGCTTGGGTCCAGGGGACGAGCAGTACTTC.

This clonotype was recorded at least ten times. The chain combines TRBV5-1 with TRBJ2-7; D gene uncertain. Trimming took 4 bases from V and 2 from J, leaving 7 bases between them. Germline V gene data show CDR1 as SGHRS and CDR2 as YFSETQ. The CDR3 is 12 amino acids. The CDR3 sequence is CASSADTYEQYF. The DNA of the CDR3 is TGCGCCAGCAGCGCGGATACCTACGAGCAGTACTTC.

This clonotype was observed at least ten times. V usage is TRBV5-1 and J usage is TRBJ2-7; 8 nucleotides agree with TRBD2. CDR1 is SGHRS and CDR2 is YFSETQ in the germline V gene. There are 14 residues in the CDR3. The V segment lost 4 bases and the J segment 0 bases; nucleotides outside the gene matches: 3. The CDR3 loop is CASSAGTSSYEQYF. The CDR3 DNA reads as TGCGCCAGCAGCGCAGGGACTAGCTCCTACGAGCAGTACTTC.

This chain connects TRBV6-1 to TRBJ2-7, with D uncertain. The germline V gene has CDR1 MNHNS and CDR2 SASEGT. The V gene lost 3 bases and the J gene lost 3 bases, with 12 bases spanning the gap. The CDR3 contains 14 residues. CDR3 in DNA: TGTGCCAGCAGTGATGCGCATAGCTACTACGAGCAGTACTTC. Translation gives CASSDAHSYYEQYF.

There are many counts of this clonotype. The chain has TRBV5-1 and TRBJ2-1; 7 bases agree with TRBD1. Germline V gives CDR1 SGHRS, CDR2 YFSETQ. CDR3 length equals 15 residues. The V and J ends lost 3 bases and 10 bases, in that order; junction bases with no gene match: 13. The CDR3 reads CASSSGTAGLGEQFF. DNA for the CDR3: TGCGCCAGCAGCTCCGGGACAGCAGGCCTGGGGGAGCAGTTCTTC.

This clonotype was detected ten times or more. A clone one base away is much larger, so this may be a read error. V usage is TRBV7-9 and J usage is TRBJ2-2; D gene ambiguous. Deletions cut 3 bases from V and 6 bases from J, with 5 bases between. This CDR3 comprises 12 residues. From germline, CDR1 is SEHNR and CDR2 FQNEAQ (reference sequence). CDR3 DNA: TGTGCCAGCAGCTTGCCCGCCGGGGAGCTGTTTTTT. Protein sequence: CASSLPAGELFF.

As for this clonotype: Because it lacks the conserved phenylalanine or tryptophan at the end, this CDR3 is likely a read error. The chain carries TRBV4-1 and TRBJ2-1; no definite D call. The CDR3 covers 16 residues. Germline loops: CDR1 MGHRA, CDR2 YSYEKL. CDR3 amino acids: CASNQVGSDSYNEQFL. The CDR3 nucleotides read TGCGCCAGCAACCAAGTCGGGTCGGATTCCTACAATGAGCAGTTCTTA.

This clonotype was found many times. The chain employs TRBV21-1 and TRBJ2-1; no check of the table's D call, TRBD2, against the DNA was made. TRBV21-1 is termed a pseudogene. The CDR3 has 17 amino acids. Here the CDR3 reads CASSPRPEGSVDDEQFF. CDR3 nucleotide sequence: TGTGCCAGCAGCCCCCGGCCGGAGGGGTCCGTTGACGATGAGCAGTTCTTC.

At least ten counts were recorded for this clonotype. V usage is TRBV18 and J usage is TRBJ2-3, with D possibly TRBD2 on 6 matching bases. V was shortened by 0 bases and J by 0 bases, with 10 bases between the two germline ends. Germline V gene lookup returns CDR1 KGHSH and CDR2 LQKENI. CDR3 length: 16 residues. The CDR3 spells CASSPPGLASTDTQYF. CDR3 bases: TGTGCCAGCTCACCACCGGGACTCGCTAGCACAGATACGCAGTATTTT.

This clonotype was recorded many times. The chain recombines TRBV27 with TRBJ2-3; D gene unclear. This CDR3 is 15 amino acids long. The germline gives CDR1 MNHEY, CDR2 SMNVEV (reference sequence). Trimming took 3 bases from V and 0 from J, leaving 10 bases between them. The CDR3 nucleotides read TGTGCCAGCAGTTTGGGCAAAGTTAGCACAGATACGCAGTATTTT. Translating gives CASSLGKVSTDTQYF.

This clonotype showed up many times. The chain uses TRBV5-1 and TRBJ2-4, with D tentatively TRBD2 (7 bases). The ends were cut back, 4 bases at V and 3 bases at J, with 20 bases in the middle. The CDR3 runs to 17 residues. Germline assignment: CDR1 SGHRS and CDR2 YFSETQ. In DNA form, the CDR3 reads TGCGCCAGCAGCCCCCCCGGGGAGGGGGAATACAAAAACATTCAGTACTTC. Amino acids: CASSPPGEGEYKNIQYF. The entire variable domain, with the rest obtained from reference TRBV5-1 and TRBJ2-4, is as follows: KAGVTQTPRYLIKTRGQQVTLSCSPISGHRSVSWYQQTPGQGLQFLFEYFSETQRNKGNFPGRFSGRQFSNSRSEMNVSTLELGDSALYLCASSPPGEGEYKNIQYFGAGTRLSVL.